The present entry profiles one TCR beta chain with its context. Its target is unknown. This entry is derived from a study of identical twins. Study conclusions and caveats: Abundant beta clonotypes from cord blood had fewer insertions, unlike memory repertoires, which showed none.

TCRdb re-called the 5' RACE reads with MiXCR, one entry per CDR3 protein. The sample has more than 1.5 million distinct CDR3 sequences; roughly 35% are singletons. Germline CDR1 reads KGHSH; CDR2 reads LQKENI. V lost 3 bases to trimming and J lost 6 bases; unmatched junction nucleotides: 4. CDR3 size: 14 residues. Each donor (without exception) was a healthy Caucasian. The TCR sequence derives from a newborn girl in good health. The rearrangement uses TRBV18 and TRBJ1-4; 7 bases are a match to TRBD1. The sample consisted of cord blood. As DNA, the CDR3 is TGTGCCAGCTCACCGGCTACAGGGGATGAAAAACTGTTTTTT. Protein: CASSPATGDEKLFF. The variable domain in full, completed from reference TRBV18 and TRBJ1-4, reads NAGVMQNPRHLVRRRGQEARLRCSPMKGHSHVYWYRQLPEEGLKFMVYLQKENIIDESGMPKERFSAEFPKEGPSILRIQQVVRGDSAAYFCASSPATGDEKLFFGSGTQLSVL.